This T cell receptor (beta chain) was identified during a study of a mutant IDH1 vaccine in newly diagnosed glioma. Trimming stripped 8 bases from V and 8 bases from J, with 12 bases between. Germline V gives CDR1 GTSNPN, CDR2 SVGIG (reference sequence). This CDR3 has 10 amino acids. Time point: week 35, safety follow-up. One vaccine dose held 300 ug of mutant IDH1 20-mer peptide and came with topical imiquimod. In regard to this clone: The target antigen is unknown.

The data were produced by immunoSEQ multiplex PCR, yet TCRdb's version contains in-frame clones alone and is incomplete. In the table there are 35,000 to 45,000 clones, 75% to 90% of which are singletons. The V and J genes are TRBV30 and TRBJ1-2; TRBD1 might be the D (6 bases). The receptor was derived from a man aged 40-49 years with glioma. The material was PBMCs, obtained from a glioma patient whose treatment included an IDH1 peptide vaccine. CDR3 sequence reads: CAGGREGYTF. The DNA of the CDR3 is TGTGCCGGGGGGCGAGAGGGCTACACCTTC. Combining the CDR3 with reference TRBV30 and TRBJ1-2 gives the whole variable domain SQTIHQWPATLVQPVGSPLSLECTVEGTSNPNLYWYRQAAGRGLQLLFYSVGIGQISSEVPQNLSASRPQDRQFILSSKKLLLSDSGFYLCAGGREGYTFGSGTRLTVV.